A single sample is the source of the 4 T cell receptor beta chains below, sequenced in a study of regulatory T cells in long-lasting Graves disease. Described time point: newly diagnosed GD, antithyroid drugs for less than 3 months. The TCR library was prepared using RNA isolated from PBMCs. To make TCR beta libraries, researchers used iRepertoire HTBI primers and Arm-PCR of CDR3 regions. MiXCR, applied by TCRdb to the multiplex PCR reads, yields one record per CDR3 protein. The sample has 400,000 to 550,000 distinct CDR3 sequences; roughly 17% are singletons. This same sample was also part of a study on T cells in Graves' hyperthyroidism and ophthalmopathy.

Specimen: peripheral blood mononuclear cells (PBMCs), collected at new diagnosis, from a patient treated with antithyroid drugs. The source is a woman aged 25 to 39 with Graves disease.

Remarks on this clonotype: A much larger clone differs by one base, so this may be a read error. The chain employs TRBV20-1 and TRBJ2-3; D might be TRBD2 (5 bases). Per the germline V gene, CDR1 is DFQATT and CDR2 is SNEGSKA (reference sequence). The CDR3 extends over 15 amino acids. Trimming pared 0 bases from V and 4 bases from J, leaving 14 bases between. CDR3 amino acids: CSARDYTSTADTQYF. The CDR3 DNA reads TGCAGTGCTAGAGACTACACTAGTACCGCAGATACGCAGTATTTT.

There are many counts of this clonotype. The gene calls are TRBV11-2 and TRBJ2-3; 13 nucleotides align to TRBD2. The CDR3 covers 16 residues. The germline gives CDR1 SGHAT, CDR2 FQNNGV. Trimming cost V 6 bases and J 4 bases; bases outside gene matches: 7. CDR3 residues: CASRPRTSGSPDTQYF. The CDR3 DNA follows: TGTGCCAGCAGACCCCGGACTAGCGGGAGCCCAGATACGCAGTATTTT.

Regarding this clonotype: The CDR3 does not close with the conserved phenylalanine or tryptophan, likely indicating a read error. This sequence joins TRBV12-3 or TRBV12-4 and TRBJ2-1, with 10 bases identical to TRBD2. The V gene end was trimmed by 4 bases and the J gene end by 4 bases; junction bases not matched to a gene: 4. The CDR3 contains 15 residues. CDR3 amino acids: CASSSGLAAYNEQFL. The CDR3 region has the DNA TGTGCCAGCAGTTCCGGACTAGCGGCTTACAATGAGCAGTTCCTC.

The gene calls are TRBV13 and TRBJ2-2, with D unclear. This CDR3 comprises 14 residues. Trimming pared 5 bases from V and 3 bases from J, leaving 10 bases between. Looked up from germline, CDR1 is PRHDT and CDR2 is FYEKMQ (reference sequence). Written as DNA, the CDR3 is TGTGCCAGCAGCCCCCCGGAGTACACCGGGGAGCTGTTTTTT. Protein sequence: CASSPPEYTGELFF.